The rows below give T cell receptor beta chains drawn from one sample of a study of blood T cells in healthy people across ages. TCRdb re-analysed the 5' RACE reads in MiXCR, keeping a single row per CDR3 protein. This sample has about 1.6 million distinct CDR3 sequences, with 34% found just once. Sequenced material: blood. The receptors here all came from a woman aged 25 to 45 in good health. The CDR3 runs from the conserved cysteine through the conserved F or W. Each record gives: clone size, D gene, J gene, V gene, CDR3 protein, CDR3 DNA. A D gene is named only where the DNA matches it firmly. Clone size appears in some rows only: once, few, many, or a class for an expanded clone.

clone size: many
D gene: TRBD1
J gene: TRBJ1-2
V gene: TRBV7-9
CDR3 protein: CASSPPTGGNYGYTF
CDR3 DNA: TGTGCCAGCAGCCCTCCGACAGGGGGTAACTATGGCTACACCTTC

clone size: few
D gene: TRBD1
J gene: TRBJ1-4
V gene: TRBV29-1
CDR3 protein: CSGGTADEKLFF
CDR3 DNA: TGCAGCGGAGGGACAGCGGATGAAAAACTGTTTTTT

clone size: many
D gene: NA
J gene: TRBJ2-1
V gene: TRBV7-9
CDR3 protein: CASSLRRDEQFF
CDR3 DNA: TGTGCCAGCAGCTTACGACGCGATGAGCAGTTCTTC

clone size: NA
D gene: TRBD2
J gene: TRBJ2-7
V gene: TRBV27
CDR3 protein: CASSFGLAGSVQYF
CDR3 DNA: TGTGCCAGCAGTTTCGGGCTAGCGGGATCGGTGCAGTACTTC

clone size: NA
D gene: NA
J gene: TRBJ2-5
V gene: TRBV20-1
CDR3 protein: CSAMGRSLLTLYNEQYF
CDR3 DNA: TGCAGTGCTATGGGTCGGTCGCTTCTTACCCTCTACAATGAGCAGTACTTC

clone size: NA
D gene: NA
J gene: TRBJ2-1
V gene: TRBV3-1
CDR3 protein: CASSQDGTRYNEQFF
CDR3 DNA: TGTGCCAGCAGCCAAGATGGGACTCGATACAATGAGCAGTTCTTC

clone size: NA
D gene: NA
J gene: TRBJ2-7
V gene: TRBV4-1
CDR3 protein: CASTLGPSSYEQYF
CDR3 DNA: TGCGCCAGCACCCTGGGACCCTCGTCCTACGAGCAGTACTTC

clone size: NA
D gene: NA
J gene: TRBJ2-4
V gene: TRBV12-3/TRBV12-4
CDR3 protein: CASSLLGSGWEVQNIQYF
CDR3 DNA: TGTGCCAGCAGTTTACTAGGGTCGGGGTGGGAAGTCCAAAACATTCAGTACTTC

clone size: NA
D gene: NA
J gene: TRBJ1-4
V gene: TRBV2
CDR3 protein: CASSETSPLLFF
CDR3 DNA: TGTGCCAGCAGTGAGACGAGCCCCTTACTGTTTTTT

clone size: NA
D gene: NA
J gene: TRBJ1-1
V gene: TRBV4-1
CDR3 protein: CAAAVNTEAFF
CDR3 DNA: TGCGCCGCGGCGGTGAACACTGAAGCTTTCTTT

clone size: NA
D gene: TRBD2
J gene: TRBJ2-1
V gene: TRBV20-1
CDR3 protein: CSARGPPGTSGVRSYNEQFF
CDR3 DNA: TGCAGTGCTAGAGGCCCGCCGGGGACTAGCGGGGTCCGCTCCTACAATGAGCAGTTCTTC

clone size: NA
D gene: TRBD2
J gene: TRBJ2-5
V gene: TRBV6-1
CDR3 protein: CAASEGRGNNEQYF
CDR3 DNA: TGTGCCGCGTCAGAGGGGAGGGGTAACAATGAGCAGTACTTC

clone size: many
D gene: TRBD2
J gene: TRBJ2-1
V gene: TRBV7-2
CDR3 protein: CASQIAGGMEQFF
CDR3 DNA: TGTGCCAGCCAGATAGCGGGGGGCATGGAGCAGTTCTTC

clone size: NA
D gene: NA
J gene: TRBJ1-4
V gene: TRBV7-2
CDR3 protein: CASSSDPSATNEKLFF
CDR3 DNA: TGTGCCAGCAGCTCAGACCCCTCGGCAACTAATGAAAAACTGTTTTTT

clone size: few
D gene: NA
J gene: TRBJ1-1
V gene: TRBV13
CDR3 protein: CASSLAPEAFF
CDR3 DNA: TGTGCCAGCAGCTTAGCCCCTGAAGCTTTCTTT

clone size: NA
D gene: NA
J gene: TRBJ2-1
V gene: TRBV7-2
CDR3 protein: CASSLAELYNEQFF
CDR3 DNA: TGTGCCAGCAGCTTAGCTGAGCTATACAATGAGCAGTTCTTC

clone size: few
D gene: NA
J gene: TRBJ2-7
V gene: TRBV7-9
CDR3 protein: CASSFKQVPYEQYF
CDR3 DNA: TGTGCCAGCAGCTTTAAACAGGTCCCCTACGAGCAGTACTTC

clone size: NA
D gene: TRBD2
J gene: TRBJ2-1
V gene: TRBV30
CDR3 protein: CAWRGVSGEQFF
CDR3 DNA: TGTGCCTGGAGGGGGGTTAGCGGGGAGCAGTTCTTC

clone size: few
D gene: NA
J gene: TRBJ2-1
V gene: TRBV10-3
CDR3 protein: CAISDHRDNEQFF
CDR3 DNA: TGTGCCATCAGTGACCACAGGGACAATGAGCAGTTCTTC

clone size: few
D gene: TRBD1
J gene: TRBJ2-3
V gene: TRBV3-1
CDR3 protein: CASSPDRRRTDTQYF
CDR3 DNA: TGTGCCAGCAGCCCGGACAGGCGGCGCACAGATACGCAGTATTTT

clone size: NA
D gene: TRBD2
J gene: TRBJ2-1
V gene: TRBV5-1
CDR3 protein: CASSGLAGTYNEQFF
CDR3 DNA: TGCGCCAGCAGCGGACTAGCGGGGACCTACAATGAGCAGTTCTTC

clone size: few
D gene: NA
J gene: TRBJ2-7
V gene: TRBV27
CDR3 protein: CASSFLEGRGEQYF
CDR3 DNA: TGTGCCAGCAGTTTTCTGGAGGGCCGAGGCGAGCAGTACTTC

clone size: NA
D gene: NA
J gene: TRBJ2-7
V gene: TRBV2
CDR3 protein: CASSGRGKVNEQYF
CDR3 DNA: TGTGCCAGCAGTGGGCGCGGGAAAGTCAACGAGCAGTACTTC

clone size: few
D gene: NA
J gene: TRBJ2-5
V gene: TRBV10-3
CDR3 protein: CAISEAREFFPSRETQYF
CDR3 DNA: TGTGCCATCAGTGAGGCCAGGGAGTTTTTCCCGTCTCGGGAGACCCAGTACTTC

clone size: few
D gene: NA
J gene: TRBJ2-5
V gene: TRBV28
CDR3 protein: CASSSLVWAQYF
CDR3 DNA: TGTGCCAGCAGTTCCCTGGTTTGGGCCCAGTACTTC

clone size: once
D gene: NA
J gene: TRBJ2-2
V gene: TRBV7-7
CDR3 protein: CASSPTRSSTGELFF
CDR3 DNA: TGTGCCAGCAGCCCTACCAGAAGCAGCACCGGGGAGCTGTTTTTT

clone size: NA
D gene: TRBD2
J gene: TRBJ2-3
V gene: TRBV5-1
CDR3 protein: CASSVSGGERDTQYF
CDR3 DNA: TGCGCCAGCAGCGTTAGCGGGGGGGAAAGAGATACGCAGTATTTT

clone size: few
D gene: NA
J gene: TRBJ1-4
V gene: TRBV7-9
CDR3 protein: CASSTRMGESEKLFF
CDR3 DNA: TGTGCCAGCAGCACGAGGATGGGGGAAAGTGAAAAACTGTTTTTT

clone size: NA
D gene: NA
J gene: TRBJ1-1
V gene: TRBV29-1
CDR3 protein: CSVTNFPGALTEAFF
CDR3 DNA: TGCAGCGTAACAAATTTCCCCGGGGCACTCACTGAAGCTTTCTTT

clone size: NA
D gene: NA
J gene: TRBJ2-2
V gene: TRBV11-2
CDR3 protein: CASSLVSGIATGELFF
CDR3 DNA: TGTGCCAGCAGCTTAGTTTCAGGGATTGCCACCGGGGAGCTGTTTTTT

clone size: few
D gene: NA
J gene: TRBJ2-3
V gene: TRBV3-1
CDR3 protein: CASGRGLITDTQYF
CDR3 DNA: TGTGCCAGCGGACGGGGGCTTATCACAGATACGCAGTATTTT

clone size: NA
D gene: NA
J gene: TRBJ2-3
V gene: TRBV20-1
CDR3 protein: CSARGGSDTQYF
CDR3 DNA: TGCAGTGCTAGAGGGGGGTCGGATACGCAGTATTTT

clone size: NA
D gene: NA
J gene: TRBJ2-2
V gene: TRBV20-1
CDR3 protein: CSARPPSGELFF
CDR3 DNA: TGCAGTGCTAGACCTCCGAGTGGGGAGCTGTTTTTT

clone size: NA
D gene: NA
J gene: TRBJ2-2
V gene: TRBV3-1
CDR3 protein: CASSQVKRSGELFF
CDR3 DNA: TGTGCCAGCAGCCAAGTCAAGCGGTCCGGGGAGCTGTTTTTT

clone size: NA
D gene: NA
J gene: TRBJ2-1
V gene: TRBV4-2
CDR3 protein: CASSQGRRQGPGNEQFF
CDR3 DNA: TGTGCCAGCAGCCAAGGCCGGAGGCAAGGGCCAGGGAATGAGCAGTTCTTC

clone size: NA
D gene: NA
J gene: TRBJ1-2
V gene: TRBV4-2
CDR3 protein: CASSQGGAGSFIGEKDNHYGYTF
CDR3 DNA: TGTGCCAGCAGCCAGGGGGGGGCAGGGAGTTTTATCGGAGAGAAGGACAACCACTATGGCTACACCTTC

clone size: many
D gene: NA
J gene: TRBJ2-7
V gene: TRBV27
CDR3 protein: CASSSPPGEQYF
CDR3 DNA: TGTGCCAGCAGTTCCCCTCCTGGCGAGCAGTACTTC

clone size: NA
D gene: NA
J gene: TRBJ1-2
V gene: TRBV6-1
CDR3 protein: CASSESLEYGYTF
CDR3 DNA: TGTGCCAGCAGTGAATCCCTTGAGTATGGCTACACCTTC

clone size: many
D gene: TRBD2
J gene: TRBJ2-1
V gene: TRBV9
CDR3 protein: CASSVVGLADNEQFF
CDR3 DNA: TGTGCCAGCAGCGTAGTAGGTCTAGCGGACAATGAGCAGTTCTTC

clone size: NA
D gene: NA
J gene: TRBJ1-2
V gene: TRBV20-1
CDR3 protein: CSARWAIYGYTF
CDR3 DNA: TGCAGTGCTAGATGGGCAATCTATGGCTACACCTTC

clone size: NA
D gene: TRBD1
J gene: TRBJ2-7
V gene: TRBV12-3/TRBV12-4
CDR3 protein: CASSPRGRLEQYF
CDR3 DNA: TGTGCCAGCAGTCCCAGGGGGCGTCTCGAGCAGTACTTC